Listed here are 3 T cell receptor beta chains from one sample, sequenced in a study of EBV T-cell therapy then PD-1 blockade in nasopharyngeal carcinoma. Treatment denoted: AdE1-LMPpoly-expanded autologous EBV-specific T-cell therapy followed by anti-PD-1 nivolumab. For these receptors, no antigen is known. The protocol was immunoSEQ multiplex PCR, while the TCRdb copy is restricted to in-frame clones and leaves out a portion. The table has some 14,000 clones, approximately 80% seen once. The sequencing here drew on CD8+ T cells from blood, taken at approximately day 99 from a patient whose treatment included autologous EBV-specific T cells and nivolumab. Receptor source: a man between 35 and 55 years old with nasopharyngeal carcinoma.

Only one count was recorded for this clone. In nucleotides, the CDR3 is TGCGCCAGCAGCCAAGATCACGAAGGGTGGGAGTCCTACGAGCAGTACTTC. It encodes CASSQDHEGWESYEQYF. The chain uses TRBV4-3 and TRBJ2-7, with D maybe TRBD2 (5 bases). Germline loops: CDR1 LGHNA, CDR2 YSLEER. CDR3 size: 17 residues. The ends were cut back, 0 bases at V and 1 base at J, with 16 bases in the middle.

This clone was found a few times. The chain carries TRBV6-2 or TRBV6-3 and TRBJ1-1, with D possibly being TRBD1 (5 bases). Germline CDR1 MNHEY, CDR2 SVGEGT. The CDR3 runs 13 residues. Trimming cost V 2 bases and J 2 bases, with 6 bases left between them. The CDR3, as DNA: TGTGCCAGCAGTTACCGGGACAACACTGAAGCTTTCTTT. Protein sequence: CASSYRDNTEAFF.

The J gene is TRBJ1-4, the V gene TRBV4-1; D is undetermined. The CDR3 is 15 amino acids. V dropped 0 bases and J dropped 4 bases, with 9 bases sitting between them. Germline V gene lookup returns CDR1 MGHRA and CDR2 YSYEKL. As DNA, the CDR3 is TGCGCCAGCAGCCAAGATGAAGGGTTTAATGAAAAACTGTTTTTT. It codes for CASSQDEGFNEKLFF.